These 4 T cell receptor beta chains came from one sample sequenced in a study of radiation and T cells in renal cell carcinoma. Specified treatment: 15 Gy SBRT to primary tumor, nephrectomy 4 weeks later. Clones were sequenced by immunoSEQ multiplex PCR, and TCRdb holds only the in-frame ones, with some missing. This sample has around 19,000 clones; roughly 58% occur once, and the top ten carry approximately 12%. The sequencing used tumor tissue, collected from a patient whose treatment included radiotherapy and nephrectomy. The receptors here all came from a man aged 50 or older with renal cell carcinoma.

The chain is built from TRBV5-1 and TRBJ2-7, with 12 bases aligning to TRBD1. The germline V gene encodes CDR1 SGHRS and CDR2 YFSETQ. This CDR3 region has 15 residues. V was pared by 3 bases and J by 4 bases, with 5 bases of the junction left unmatched. CDR3 residues: CASSSGTGGWYEQYF. CDR3 DNA sequence: TGCGCCAGCAGCTCCGGGACAGGGGGCTGGTACGAGCAGTACTTC.

This clone was observed at least ten times. The chain joins TRBV7-2 to TRBJ1-4, with D uncertain. Germline V gives CDR1 SGHTA, CDR2 FQGNSA. The V end was cut by 4 bases, the J end by 7 bases, with 16 bases between. The CDR3 runs 15 residues. CDR3 loop: CASSWAGARGEKLFF. In nucleotides, the CDR3 is TGTGCCAGCAGCTGGGCGGGTGCGCGTGGTGAAAAACTGTTTTTT.

This rearrangement joins TRBV10-2 to TRBJ1-5; the match to TRBD1 covers 8 bases. Germline CDR1 reads WSHSY; CDR2 reads SAAADI. This CDR3 has 13 amino acids. V lost 8 bases, J lost 6 bases, and 6 bases stayed unmatched. CDR3 sequence reads: CASASGGGQPQHF. CDR3 coding DNA: TGCGCCAGCGCGTCAGGGGGCGGTCAGCCCCAGCATTTT.

This clone was detected only a few times. V is TRBV19 and J is TRBJ1-6; D is unresolved. The length of the CDR3 is 16 residues. Trimming removed 3 bases at V and 4 bases at J, with 13 bases between. Germline assignment: CDR1 LNHDA and CDR2 SQIVND (reference sequence). The CDR3 DNA reads TGTGCCAGTAGTATTCGAGACTGGAAATATAATTCACCCCTCCACTTT. This gives the protein CASSIRDWKYNSPLHF.